A single T cell receptor (beta chain) is shown here with its context. This sample stems from a study of blood T cell repertoires in COVID-19. Repertoires were generated with immunoSEQ multiplex PCR, while TCRdb's copy carries only in-frame clones and drops some. The table includes around 250,000 clones, roughly nine tenths detected once. CDR3 length equals 17 residues. V was trimmed by 5 bases and J by 0 bases, leaving 17 bases between them. Germline V gene sequence: CDR1 SGHTA, CDR2 FQGNSA. The V gene is TRBV7-2, the J gene TRBJ1-3, with D perhaps matching TRBD1 (6 bases). The TCR originated in a human donor in a cohort exposed to, infected with or recovered from COVID-19 (not recorded which). The donor label of this sample is uncertain. The sequenced sample consisted of PBMCs or T cells enriched from blood (not recorded which). The CDR3 protein is CASSLVGARGSGNTIYF. In nucleotides, the CDR3 is TGTGCCAGCAGCCTAGTGGGGGCCAGGGGCTCTGGAAACACCATATATTTT.